These 22 T cell receptor beta chains were all obtained from the same sample, sequenced in a study of T cell repertoires in cytomegalovirus infection. The antigens these receptors bind are not known. From the reads, TCRdb called clonotypes with MiXCR, one entry per CDR3 protein. The sample has around 900,000 distinct CDR3 sequences, 30% to 40% seen once. This sample comprised cultured CD8+ T cells from PBMCs, obtained from culture after CMV antigen stimulation. All receptors derive from a human donor in good health (CMV status not recorded). Some clones in this sample may be carry-over from other donors' samples.

In DNA form, the CDR3 reads TGTGCCAGCAGCTTATCAGCGGAGAATGAGCAGTTCTTC. Residues: CASSLSAENEQFF. The V gene is TRBV5-4, the J gene TRBJ2-1; D is perhaps TRBD2 (5 bases). V gave up 2 bases and J gave up 7 bases, with 10 bases separating them. Germline CDR1 reads SGHNT; CDR2 reads YYREEE (reference sequence). This CDR3 has 13 residues.

The rearrangement joins TRBV19 to TRBJ1-5; the D gene is possibly TRBD1 (5 bases). Trimming left V 6 bases short and J 0 bases short, with 12 bases between. Germline V gene lookup returns CDR1 LNHDA and CDR2 SQIVND (reference sequence). The CDR3 spans 15 residues. The CDR3 reads CASSMDIHSNQPQHF. In nucleotides, the CDR3 is TGTGCCAGTAGCATGGACATTCATAGCAATCAGCCCCAGCATTTT.

The chain links TRBV7-6 to TRBJ2-3; 9 bases are a match to TRBD2. CDR3 length: 15 residues. The junction had 6 bases not matched to a gene; V was cut back by 5 bases and J by 3 bases. Germline V gene lookup returns CDR1 SGHVS and CDR2 FNYEAQ. The CDR3 bases are TGTGCCAGCAGCAATAGCGGGGGTACGACAGATACGCAGTATTTT. Amino acids: CASSNSGGTTDTQYF. Combining the CDR3 with reference TRBV7-6 and TRBJ2-3 gives the whole variable domain GAGVSQSPRYKVTKRGQDVALRCDPISGHVSLYWYRQALGQGPEFLTYFNYEAQQDKSGLPNDRFSAERPEGSISTLTIQRTEQRDSAMYRCASSNSGGTTDTQYFGPGTRLTVL.

In its sample, this clonotype was seen a few times. The chain couples TRBV2 to TRBJ1-5, with D unresolved. Deletions cut 7 bases from V and 8 bases from J, with 18 bases between. This CDR3 spans 14 amino acids. Germline V gives CDR1 SNHLY, CDR2 FYNNEI. The DNA for the CDR3 is TGTGCCAGCACCAAGACCGGTCCCTTGGAGCCCCAGCATTTT. The encoded protein is CASTKTGPLEPQHF. The full variable domain, rest sourced from reference TRBV2 and TRBJ1-5, is EPEVTQTPSHQVTQMGQEVILRCVPISNHLYFYWYRQILGQKVEFLVSFYNNEISEKSEIFDDQFSVERPDGSNFTLKIRSTKLEDSAMYFCASTKTGPLEPQHFGDGTRLSIL.

This clonotype was counted only a few times. As DNA, the CDR3 is TGTGCCAGCAAGATCGGGACAGGGGGCGAAAAACTGTTTTTT. It translates to CASKIGTGGEKLFF. V is TRBV7-9 and J is TRBJ1-4, with TRBD1 matching over 12 bases. CDR3 length: 14 residues. The germline gives CDR1 SEHNR, CDR2 FQNEAQ (reference sequence). V was clipped by 7 bases and J by 8 bases; unmatched bases: 5. Complete variable domain (other parts from reference TRBV7-9 and TRBJ1-4): DTGVSQNPRHKITKRGQNVTFRCDPISEHNRLYWYRQTLGQGPEFLTYFQNEAQLEKSRLLSDRFSAERPKGSFSTLEIQRTEQGDSAMYLCASKIGTGGEKLFFGSGTQLSVL.

The chain links TRBV6-1 to TRBJ2-5, with D uncertain. Germline V gene data show CDR1 as MNHNS and CDR2 as SASEGT. Trimming stripped 1 base from V and 2 bases from J, with 5 bases between. The CDR3 extends over 13 amino acids. Written as DNA, the CDR3 is TGTGCCAGCAGTGAAGAACAGCAAGAGACCCAGTACTTC. It translates to CASSEEQQETQYF.

As regards this clonotype: A junction end diverges from the germline sequence, so it may reflect a read error. The chain has TRBV6-6 and TRBJ2-2; D tentatively reads TRBD1 or TRBD2 (7 bases each). Germline values: CDR1 MNHNY, CDR2 SVGAGI (reference sequence). The CDR3 is made up of 12 amino acids. The CDR3 here is CAGREGAEELFF. The CDR3 bases are TGTGCCGGCAGGGAGGGGGCGGAGGAGCTGTTTTTT.

For this clonotype: A much larger clone is a single base away; this may be a read error. This rearrangement joins TRBV7-2 to TRBJ1-1, with D possibly matching TRBD1 (5 bases). The CDR3 has 16 amino acids. Germline CDR1 is SGHTA and CDR2 is FQGNSA. The CDR3 DNA is TGTGCCTGCAGCTTAGCCCCCCCCAGGGCCGAAACTGAAGCTTTCTTT. It specifies CACSLAPPRAETEAFF.

This clonotype was seen ten or more times. One end of the junction fails to match germline, which may point to a read error. The chain employs TRBV12-3 or TRBV12-4 and TRBJ2-1; D possibly corresponds to TRBD1 (6 bases). The CDR3 has 15 amino acids. DNA for the CDR3: TGTGCCAGCAGTTTAAATACAGGGCGCTACTATGAGCAGTTCTTC. It yields the protein CASSLNTGRYYEQFF.

This clonotype has just a few counts. The rearrangement joins TRBV6-1 to TRBJ2-1; D might be TRBD1 or TRBD2, each matching 7 bases. Germline CDR1 and CDR2: MNHNS and SASEGT. The CDR3 extends over 15 amino acids. The V end lost 4 bases, the J end lost 2 bases, and 12 bases lay between the germline ends. The chain's CDR3 is CASSVQGRAYNEQFF. The CDR3 DNA reads as TGTGCCAGCAGTGTACAGGGGAGGGCCTACAATGAGCAGTTCTTC.

This clonotype was seen ten or more times. The V gene is TRBV7-2, the J gene TRBJ2-5; tentative D call: TRBD2 (5 bases). The CDR3 has 15 amino acids. V lost 1 base and J lost 5, with 14 bases in between. Germline V lookup: CDR1 SGHTA, CDR2 FQGNSA. CDR3 in DNA: TGTGCCAGCAGCTTAGGTACCCAAGCGGTGGAGACCCAGTACTTC. Protein: CASSLGTQAVETQYF.

CDR3 residues: CSVEDWGKQETQYF. The CDR3 DNA reads as TGCAGCGTTGAAGATTGGGGGAAACAAGAGACCCAGTACTTC. This sequence joins TRBV29-1 and TRBJ2-5; either TRBD1 or TRBD2 may supply D (5 bases each). The CDR3 has 14 residues. Germline values: CDR1 SQVTM, CDR2 ANQGSEA. Trimming left V 0 bases short and J 2 bases short, with 10 bases between.

Note on this clonotype: A much bigger clone sits one base away, suggesting this may be a read error. The chain uses TRBV12-3 or TRBV12-4 and TRBJ1-5, with D possibly matching TRBD1 (5 bases). The length of the CDR3 is 18 residues. Trimming left V 3 bases short and J 2 bases short, with 20 bases between. The CDR3 sequence: CASSFASTGLNGNQPQHF. In DNA form, the CDR3 reads TGTGCCAGCAGTTTCGCCTCCACAGGTTTGAATGGCAATCAGCCCCAGCATTTT.

Comment on this clonotype: A much larger clone lies one base from this, so it may be a read error. V usage is TRBV7-4 and J usage is TRBJ2-1; D unclear. The germline gives CDR1 SGHVT, CDR2 SQSDAQ. The CDR3 is made up of 15 amino acids. V lost 2 bases, J lost 1 base, and 9 bases lay in between. CDR3 DNA: TGTGCCAGCAGCTTAAAGAGGAGTTCCTACAATGAGCAGTTCTTC. Protein: CASSLKRSSYNEQFF.

This clonotype was counted only a few times. The V gene is TRBV4-1, the J gene TRBJ1-5; D may be TRBD1 (5 bases). Trimming took off 5 bases at V and 7 bases at J, with 12 bases between the two ends. The length of the CDR3 is 13 residues. Germline values: CDR1 MGHRA, CDR2 YSYEKL. This CDR3 reads CASSSQGRQPQHF. The CDR3 DNA reads as TGCGCCAGCAGCTCCCAGGGTCGGCAGCCCCAGCATTTT.

CDR3 bases: TGTGCCAGCCTTCAGGGTGGAAAACTGTTTTTT. Translated: CASLQGGKLFF. The chain recombines TRBV2 with TRBJ1-4, with TRBD1 as a possible D gene (5 bases). This CDR3 region has 11 residues. Germline V gene lookup returns CDR1 SNHLY and CDR2 FYNNEI. V shed 8 bases and J shed 10 bases, with 11 bases lying between them.

This chain uses TRBV7-9 with TRBJ1-2, with TRBD1 matching over 7 bases. The CDR3 is 16 residues long. V lost 5 bases, J lost 4 bases, and 13 bases stayed unmatched. Germline V gene data show CDR1 as SEHNR and CDR2 as FQNEAQ (reference sequence). The CDR3 loop reads CASSKGQFEKPYGYTF. In DNA form, the CDR3 reads TGTGCCAGCAGCAAGGGACAGTTCGAGAAACCCTATGGCTACACCTTC.

V gene TRBV20-1 combines with J gene TRBJ1-6; D is unresolved. CDR1 is DFQATT, CDR2 SNEGSKA, per germline (reference sequence). CDR3 length equals 15 residues. V lost 3 bases, J lost 5 bases, and 14 bases lay in between. In DNA form, the CDR3 reads TGCAGTGCTAGTGACACCGTGGACGATAATTCACCCCTCCACTTT. Its protein is CSASDTVDDNSPLHF.

This clonotype was found a few times. The rearrangement joins TRBV27 to TRBJ2-1, with 13 bases matching TRBD2. CDR3 length: 14 amino acids. Per germline, CDR1 MNHEY and CDR2 SMNVEV (reference sequence). V lost 3 bases, J lost 9 bases, and 2 bases stayed unmatched. This CDR3 reads CASSLGLAGREQFF. DNA for the CDR3: TGTGCCAGCAGTTTGGGACTAGCGGGGCGTGAGCAGTTCTTC.

This chain joins TRBV4-1 and TRBJ1-4, with D perhaps matching TRBD1 (5 bases). The CDR3 length is 14 residues. V gave up 6 bases and J gave up 4 bases, with 12 bases separating them. Germline CDR1 reads MGHRA; CDR2 reads YSYEKL. The CDR3 protein is CASSTQEINEKLFF. For the CDR3, the DNA is TGCGCCAGCAGTACACAGGAGATTAATGAAAAACTGTTTTTT.

The genes are TRBV4-1 and TRBJ2-2; D is unresolved. Trimming stripped 1 base from V and 0 bases from J, with 9 bases between. CDR1 is MGHRA and CDR2 is YSYEKL in the germline V gene. The CDR3 is 16 amino acids. The CDR3 is CASSQVYSTNTGELFF. CDR3 coding DNA: TGCGCCAGCAGCCAAGTCTACAGCACGAACACCGGGGAGCTGTTTTTT.

This clonotype was seen a few times. The rearrangement joins TRBV12-3 or TRBV12-4 to TRBJ1-2, with D maybe TRBD1 (5 bases). V was cut by 3 bases and J by 6 bases, with 11 bases left in between. CDR3 length: 13 residues. The CDR3 here is CASSLGPEDGYTF. In nucleotides, the CDR3 is TGTGCCAGCAGTTTGGGGCCCGAGGATGGCTACACCTTC.